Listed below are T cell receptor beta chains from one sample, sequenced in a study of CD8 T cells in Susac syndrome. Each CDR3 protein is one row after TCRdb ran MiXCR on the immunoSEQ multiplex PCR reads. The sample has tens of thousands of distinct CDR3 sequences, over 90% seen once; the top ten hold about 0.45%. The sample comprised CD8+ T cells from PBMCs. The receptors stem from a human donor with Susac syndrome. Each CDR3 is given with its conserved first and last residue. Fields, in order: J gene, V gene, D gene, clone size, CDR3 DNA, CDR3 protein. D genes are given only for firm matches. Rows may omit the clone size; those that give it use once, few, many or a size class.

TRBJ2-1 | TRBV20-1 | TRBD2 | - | TGCAGTGCTAGAGATTCCTGGGCTAGCGGGAGCCAAGAGCAGTTCTTC | CSARDSWASGSQEQFF
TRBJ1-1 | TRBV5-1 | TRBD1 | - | TGCGCCAGCAGCTTGAACCCTGGGACAGGTGGGGGTGAAGCTTTCTTT | CASSLNPGTGGGEAFF
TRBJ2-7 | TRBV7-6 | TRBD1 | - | TGTGCCAGCAGCCCCGGGACAGGGTACCACGAGCAGTACTTC | CASSPGTGYHEQYF
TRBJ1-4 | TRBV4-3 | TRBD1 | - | TGCGCCAGCAGCCACAGAGCCGGGACAGGGGATGAAAAACTGTTTTTT | CASSHRAGTGDEKLFF
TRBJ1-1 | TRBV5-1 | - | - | TGCGCCAGCAGCTTGGAGGGAAACGGAGCTTTCTTT | CASSLEGNGAFF
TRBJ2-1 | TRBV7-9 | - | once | TGTGCCAGCAGCTCCCAAGGGGAAAACAATGAGCAGTTCTTC | CASSSQGENNEQFF
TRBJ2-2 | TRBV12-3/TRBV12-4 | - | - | TGTGCCAGCAGCCAGTGGTCCAGCACCGGGGAGCTGTTTTTT | CASSQWSSTGELFF
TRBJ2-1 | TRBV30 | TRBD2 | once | TGTGCCTGGGTTAGCGGGCCGTCCTACAATGAGCAGTTCTTC | CAWVSGPSYNEQFF
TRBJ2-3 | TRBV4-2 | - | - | TGTGCCAGCAGCCAAGATTGGGATCTGGGGAGCACAGATACGCAGTATTTT | CASSQDWDLGSTDTQYF
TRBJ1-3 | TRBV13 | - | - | TGTGCCAGCAGCACGGACGGGGAGAGCTCTGGAAACACCATATATTTT | CASSTDGESSGNTIYF
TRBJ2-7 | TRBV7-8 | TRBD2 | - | TGTGCCAGCAGCTTAAGCGGGAGGGCCTACGAGCAGTACTTC | CASSLSGRAYEQYF
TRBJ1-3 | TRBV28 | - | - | TGTGCCAGCAGTTTTACAGCCTCTGGAAACACCATATATTTT | CASSFTASGNTIYF
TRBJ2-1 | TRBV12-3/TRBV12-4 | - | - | TGTGCCAGCCGACACGAGAGCTCCTACAATGAGCAGTTCTTC | CASRHESSYNEQFF
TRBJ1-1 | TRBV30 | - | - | TGTGCCTGGAGTGTAGTTGTGAACACTGAAGCTTTCTTT | CAWSVVVNTEAFF
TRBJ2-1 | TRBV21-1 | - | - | TGTGCCAGCTGCGGGATGGGGAATGAGCAGTTCTTC | CASCGMGNEQFF
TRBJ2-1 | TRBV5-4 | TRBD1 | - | TGTGCCAGCAGCTTGGCCTTTGCAGGGGGCAGATACAATGAGCAGTTCTTC | CASSLAFAGGRYNEQFF
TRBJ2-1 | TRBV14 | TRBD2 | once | TGTGCCAGCAGCACGACTAGCGAGAGCTCCTACAATGAGCAGTTCTTC | CASSTTSESSYNEQFF
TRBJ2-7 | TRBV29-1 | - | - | TGCAGCGTTGAAAGGGGGGACGGTTACGAGCAGTACTTC | CSVERGDGYEQYF
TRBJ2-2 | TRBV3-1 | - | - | TGTGCCAGCAGCCAAGATTCCGACACCGGGGAGCTGTTTTTT | CASSQDSDTGELFF
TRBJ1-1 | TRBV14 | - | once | TGTGCCAGCAGCCTAAGGGGGGAGGTCGAAGCTTTCTTT | CASSLRGEVEAFF
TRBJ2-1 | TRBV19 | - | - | TGTGCCAGTAGTATTTTCGCGGGCAGCTACAATGAGCAGTTCTTC | CASSIFAGSYNEQFF
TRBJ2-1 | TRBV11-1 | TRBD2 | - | TGTGCCAGCAGCTCTACTAGCGGGAGGTGGGGTGAGCAGTTCTTC | CASSSTSGRWGEQFF
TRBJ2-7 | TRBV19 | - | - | TGTGCCAGTAGTATAACGACGGCTTCCGAGCAGTACTTC | CASSITTASEQYF
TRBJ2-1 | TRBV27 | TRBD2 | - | TGTGCCAGCAGTTTTGGGGAGGGCAGTTACAATGAGCAGTTCTTC | CASSFGEGSYNEQFF
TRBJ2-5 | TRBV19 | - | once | TGTGCCACAGGGGTAGCGGGAGAGACCCAGTACTTC | CATGVAGETQYF
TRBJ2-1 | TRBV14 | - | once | TGTGCCAGCAGCCAACTGGATAATGAGCAGTTCTTC | CASSQLDNEQFF
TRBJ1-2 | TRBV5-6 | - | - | TGTGCCAGCAGCCTGGGTTCCTATGGCTACACCTTC | CASSLGSYGYTF
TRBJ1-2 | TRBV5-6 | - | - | TGTGCCAGCAGCTTGAGAAGACAGCTCTATGGCTACACCTTC | CASSLRRQLYGYTF
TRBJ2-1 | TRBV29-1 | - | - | TGCAGCGCCTACTCCAAGAGCTATGAGCAGTTCTTC | CSAYSKSYEQFF
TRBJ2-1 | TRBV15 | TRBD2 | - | TGTGCCACCAGCCAACTAGCGGGGGGAGGGAATGAGCAGTTCTTC | CATSQLAGGGNEQFF
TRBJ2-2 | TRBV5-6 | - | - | TGTGCCAGCGAATTAGGACAGCGTTTTTACACCGGGGAGCTGTTTTTT | CASELGQRFYTGELFF
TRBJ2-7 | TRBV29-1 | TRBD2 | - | TGCAGCGTTGAAGGGTGGGGACTAGCGGGGAAAAACGAGCAGTACTTC | CSVEGWGLAGKNEQYF
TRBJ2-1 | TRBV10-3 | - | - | TGTGCCATCAGTGATCCGGATTCCTACAATGAGCAGTTCTTC | CAISDPDSYNEQFF
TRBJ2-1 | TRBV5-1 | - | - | TGCGCCAGCAGCTTGGCAGGGGCGGGTTACAATGAGCAGTTCTTC | CASSLAGAGYNEQFF
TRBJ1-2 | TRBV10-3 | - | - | TGTGCCATCAGTGAGGGCAGGGCGACGGATGGCTACACCTTC | CAISEGRATDGYTF
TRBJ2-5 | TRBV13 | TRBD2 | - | TGTGCCAGCAGCCCCAGGGCGGGAGTGAAGACCCAGTACTTC | CASSPRAGVKTQYF
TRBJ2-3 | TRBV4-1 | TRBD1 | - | TGCGCCAGCAGCCAAGAGGACAGGGGGTCCTCTAGCACAGATACGCAGTATTTT | CASSQEDRGSSSTDTQYF
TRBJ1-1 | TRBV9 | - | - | TGTGCCAGCAGCGTGGGGCCGGACATGTTGGCTGAAGCTTTCTTT | CASSVGPDMLAEAFF
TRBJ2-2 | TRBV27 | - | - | TGTGCCAGCAGTTTCTTCGGGGTAAACACCGGGGAGCTGTTTTTT | CASSFFGVNTGELFF
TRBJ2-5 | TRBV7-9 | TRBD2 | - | TGTGCCAGCAGCTTATCGGGACTAGCGGGAAGTTGGGAGACCCAGTACTTC | CASSLSGLAGSWETQYF